The 9 T cell receptor beta chains reported below all come from one sample, sequenced in a study of T cell responses to AZD1222 COVID-19 vaccine. Sequencing used immunoSEQ multiplex PCR; TCRdb keeps in-frame clones, though not all of them. The sample includes roughly 80,000 clones, about nine tenths of them seen just once. The sample here was peripheral blood, taken on day 0 of AZD1222 vaccination. These TCRs come from an adult in good health.

This chain links TRBV7-7 with TRBJ2-7; tentatively, D is TRBD1 or TRBD2 (5 bases each). Germline V gene sequence: CDR1 SSHAT, CDR2 FNYEAQ (reference sequence). The V end was cut by 5 bases, the J end by 4 bases, with 18 bases between. This CDR3 is 15 amino acids long. The CDR3 loop reads CASSPGLEDTYEQYF. In DNA, the CDR3 is TGTGCCAGCAGCCCCGGCCTGGAGGACACTTACGAGCAGTACTTC. The full variable domain, completed using reference TRBV7-7 and TRBJ2-7, is GAGVSQSPRYKVTKRGQDVTLRCDPISSHATLYWYQQALGQGPEFLTYFNYEAQPDKSGLPSDRFSAERPEGSISTLTIQRTEQRDSAMYRCASSPGLEDTYEQYFGPGTRLTVT.

This chain joins TRBV29-1 and TRBJ2-1; 9 bases fit TRBD2. This CDR3 spans 16 amino acids. Germline V gene data show CDR1 as SQVTM and CDR2 as ANQGSEA. The V gene end was trimmed by 7 bases and the J gene end by 8 bases; junction bases not matched to a gene: 18. The CDR3 sequence is CSGGTHIAGEGDEQFF. DNA for the CDR3: TGCAGCGGAGGGACTCACATAGCGGGAGAAGGGGATGAGCAGTTCTTC.

As for this clone: At one of its ends the junction is not consistent with the germline gene, which may arise from a read error. V gene TRBV27 combines with J gene TRBJ1-2; D ambiguous. In germline, CDR1 is MNHEY, CDR2 SMNVEV (reference sequence). The CDR3 runs 13 residues. CDR3 sequence reads: CASSFFDGSYLSF. The CDR3 region has the DNA TGTGCCAGCAGTTTCTTTGACGGGTCCTACCTCTCCTTC.

The chain links TRBV3-1 (or the pseudogene TRBV3-2) to TRBJ2-7; D remains ambiguous. Trimming took off 2 bases at V and 5 bases at J, with 7 bases between the two ends. The CDR3 is 12 amino acids. The germline gives CDR1 LGHDT, CDR2 YNNKEL (reference sequence). The CDR3 here is CASSQWRNEQYF. DNA for the CDR3: TGTGCCAGCAGCCAATGGAGAAACGAGCAGTACTTC.

As to this clone: This same CDR3 is encoded by further DNA sequences in the sample. The rearrangement joins TRBV11-3 to TRBJ1-6, with D maybe TRBD1 (6 bases). V was cut by 3 bases and J by 5 bases, with 8 bases left in between. Germline CDR1 is SGHNT and CDR2 is YENEEA. The CDR3 consists of 14 residues. In DNA, the CDR3 is TGTGCCAGCAGCTTGGCAGGGGATAATTCACCCCTCCACTTT. It codes for CASSLAGDNSPLHF.

The gene calls are TRBV25-1 and TRBJ2-4, with D tentatively TRBD2 (5 bases). V lost 3 bases, J lost 1 base, and 10 bases lay in between. CDR3 length: 15 amino acids. The germline gives CDR1 MGHDK, CDR2 SYGVNS. The CDR3 loop is CASSEPGEAKNIQYF. The CDR3 nucleotides read TGTGCCAGCAGTGAGCCTGGGGAGGCCAAAAACATTCAGTACTTC.

The rearrangement links TRBV10-3 to TRBJ2-1, with TRBD1 matching over 10 bases. V shed 4 bases, J shed 3 bases, and the junction held 9 bases outside the gene matches. Per the germline V gene, CDR1 is ENHRY and CDR2 is SYGVKD. The CDR3 runs 17 residues. The CDR3 DNA sequence: TGTGCCATCAGTGCCAGCTCGGGACAGGGGTTCTACAATGAGCAGTTCTTC. Translating gives CAISASSGQGFYNEQFF.

This sequence joins TRBV5-6 and TRBJ2-7; TRBD2 aligns across 7 bases. The J segment lost 4 bases and the V segment lost 1 base, leaving 5 bases of the junction unmatched. The CDR3 runs to 14 residues. Germline CDR1 and CDR2: SGHDT and YYEEEE. CDR3 nucleotides: TGTGCCAGCAGCTTGAGCGGGAAAAGTTACGAGCAGTACTTC. Translating it yields CASSLSGKSYEQYF.

The J gene is TRBJ2-1, the V gene TRBV7-6, with 9 bases aligning to TRBD2. V lost 5 bases, J lost 9 bases, and 17 bases stayed unmatched. Germline assignment: CDR1 SGHVS and CDR2 FNYEAQ. The CDR3 runs 17 residues. CDR3 protein: CASSQIAGVVQGSEQFF. The CDR3 DNA is TGTGCCAGCAGCCAGATAGCGGGAGTAGTGCAAGGGAGTGAGCAGTTCTTC.